These T cell receptor beta chains were read from a single sample in a study of control samples from healthy donors and cancer patients. Sequencing used immunoSEQ multiplex PCR; TCRdb keeps in-frame clones, though not all of them. The sample lists some 150,000 clones, over 85% occurring once. Sequenced input: blood. Source of these receptors: a woman aged 55-75 years in good health. Both conserved end residues are part of each CDR3. A D gene is named only where the DNA matches it firmly. Rows give clone size only sometimes, using once, few, many, or a class for an expanded clone.

v_gene: TRBV4-3
abundance: NA
j_gene: TRBJ1-4
d_gene: TRBD1
CDR3aa: CASSQDPTGSLRF
CDR3nt: TGCGCCAGCAGCCAAGACCCGACAGGGTCCCTGCGATTT

v_gene: TRBV4-3
abundance: NA
j_gene: TRBJ2-3
d_gene: TRBD1
CDR3aa: CASSSQGQGRDTQYF
CDR3nt: TGCGCCAGCAGCTCCCAGGGACAGGGAAGAGATACGCAGTATTTT

v_gene: TRBV7-2
abundance: NA
j_gene: TRBJ1-5
d_gene: NA
CDR3aa: CASSLRVPQPQHF
CDR3nt: TGTGCCAGCAGCTTACGGGTGCCCCAGCCCCAGCATTTT

v_gene: TRBV19
abundance: NA
j_gene: TRBJ1-5
d_gene: NA
CDR3aa: CASTVGAGNNPPQHF
CDR3nt: TGTGCCAGTACAGTTGGGGCAGGTAACAATCCGCCCCAGCATTTT

v_gene: TRBV18
abundance: NA
j_gene: TRBJ1-4
d_gene: NA
CDR3aa: CASALGSSTTNEKLFF
CDR3nt: TGTGCCAGCGCACTCGGGTCTTCTACAACTAATGAAAAACTGTTTTTT

v_gene: TRBV2
abundance: NA
j_gene: TRBJ1-4
d_gene: NA
CDR3aa: CASRLRAEVYEKLFF
CDR3nt: TGTGCCAGCAGGCTCAGGGCGGAGGTTTATGAAAAACTGTTTTTT

v_gene: TRBV29-1
abundance: NA
j_gene: TRBJ1-5
d_gene: TRBD1
CDR3aa: CSAGTGDQPQHF
CDR3nt: TGCAGCGCCGGGACAGGGGATCAGCCCCAGCATTTT

v_gene: TRBV6-2/TRBV6-3
abundance: once
j_gene: TRBJ2-6
d_gene: NA
CDR3aa: CASSYLSGANVLTF
CDR3nt: TGTGCCAGCAGTTACTTGTCTGGGGCCAACGTCCTGACTTTC

v_gene: TRBV5-1
abundance: NA
j_gene: TRBJ1-4
d_gene: TRBD1
CDR3aa: CASSPAGTGGEKLFF
CDR3nt: TGCGCCAGCAGCCCGGCGGGGACAGGGGGGGAAAAACTGTTTTTT

v_gene: TRBV7-2
abundance: few
j_gene: TRBJ2-3
d_gene: TRBD2
CDR3aa: CASSLASPGTRRSEDATDTQYF
CDR3nt: TGTGCCAGCAGCTTAGCTTCCCCCGGGACTAGACGAAGCGAGGATGCCACAGATACGCAGTATTTT

v_gene: TRBV11-2
abundance: NA
j_gene: TRBJ2-7
d_gene: NA
CDR3aa: CASSLNYEQYF
CDR3nt: TGTGCCAGCAGCTTAAACTACGAGCAGTACTTC

v_gene: TRBV5-1
abundance: NA
j_gene: TRBJ2-7
d_gene: NA
CDR3aa: CASSTFWQGGPEQYF
CDR3nt: TGCGCCAGCAGCACGTTCTGGCAGGGAGGACCCGAGCAGTACTTC

v_gene: TRBV29-1
abundance: once
j_gene: TRBJ1-4
d_gene: TRBD1
CDR3aa: CSVQWGTGIWGSTNEKLFF
CDR3nt: TGCAGCGTTCAATGGGGGACAGGGATCTGGGGCTCAACTAATGAAAAACTGTTTTTT

v_gene: TRBV2
abundance: NA
j_gene: TRBJ1-1
d_gene: NA
CDR3aa: CASNPERNTEAFF
CDR3nt: TGTGCCAGCAATCCAGAAAGAAACACTGAAGCTTTCTTT

v_gene: TRBV15
abundance: once
j_gene: TRBJ1-3
d_gene: NA
CDR3aa: CATSPTGNSGNTIYF
CDR3nt: TGTGCCACCAGTCCTACAGGCAACTCTGGAAACACCATATATTTT

v_gene: TRBV6-5
abundance: NA
j_gene: TRBJ1-1
d_gene: NA
CDR3aa: CASRLPGTPEAFF
CDR3nt: TGTGCCAGCAGGCTGCCCGGGACGCCTGAAGCTTTCTTT

v_gene: TRBV7-2
abundance: NA
j_gene: TRBJ1-1
d_gene: NA
CDR3aa: CASSAGPGTEAFF
CDR3nt: TGTGCCAGCAGTGCAGGGCCGGGCACTGAAGCTTTCTTT

v_gene: TRBV4-3
abundance: NA
j_gene: TRBJ1-4
d_gene: TRBD1
CDR3aa: CASSLGDRSEKLFF
CDR3nt: TGCGCCAGCAGCCTCGGGGACAGGTCTGAAAAACTGTTTTTT

v_gene: TRBV7-2
abundance: NA
j_gene: TRBJ2-7
d_gene: NA
CDR3aa: CASTERLQQTYEQYF
CDR3nt: TGTGCCAGCACCGAAAGACTACAACAAACCTACGAGCAGTACTTC

v_gene: TRBV6-6
abundance: NA
j_gene: TRBJ1-2
d_gene: NA
CDR3aa: CASGSPEGYLTF
CDR3nt: TGTGCCAGCGGCTCCCCCGAGGGGTACTTGACCTTC

v_gene: TRBV4-2
abundance: NA
j_gene: TRBJ1-2
d_gene: NA
CDR3aa: CASSQVDILLWNYGYTF
CDR3nt: TGTGCCAGCAGCCAAGTGGACATACTACTTTGGAACTATGGCTACACCTTC

v_gene: TRBV4-3
abundance: NA
j_gene: TRBJ1-6
d_gene: TRBD1
CDR3aa: CASSSGRGDDSPLHF
CDR3nt: TGCGCCAGCAGCTCAGGCAGGGGGGATGATTCACCCCTCCACTTT

v_gene: TRBV6-2/TRBV6-3
abundance: NA
j_gene: TRBJ2-1
d_gene: NA
CDR3aa: CASSYVKGVSNEQFF
CDR3nt: TGTGCCAGCAGTTACGTGAAGGGGGTTAGTAATGAGCAGTTCTTC

v_gene: TRBV4-2
abundance: NA
j_gene: TRBJ2-2
d_gene: NA
CDR3aa: CASSQVNGLSRGGELFF
CDR3nt: TGTGCCAGCAGCCAAGTCAACGGCCTGTCACGGGGCGGGGAGCTGTTTTTT

v_gene: TRBV2
abundance: once
j_gene: TRBJ2-5
d_gene: TRBD2
CDR3aa: CASSVLAGGAAETQYF
CDR3nt: TGTGCCAGCAGTGTACTAGCGGGGGGCGCCGCAGAGACCCAGTACTTC

v_gene: TRBV10-3
abundance: NA
j_gene: TRBJ1-2
d_gene: NA
CDR3aa: CATTLITDGGYTF
CDR3nt: TGTGCCACCACTTTAATAACAGACGGTGGCTACACCTTC

v_gene: TRBV4-1
abundance: NA
j_gene: TRBJ2-5
d_gene: NA
CDR3aa: CASSQQQGPETQYF
CDR3nt: TGCGCCAGCAGCCAACAGCAGGGACCAGAGACCCAGTACTTC

v_gene: TRBV7-2
abundance: NA
j_gene: TRBJ1-1
d_gene: TRBD1
CDR3aa: CASSLVPGGLNTEAFF
CDR3nt: TGTGCCAGCAGCTTAGTTCCAGGGGGCTTAAACACTGAAGCTTTCTTT

v_gene: TRBV10-3
abundance: NA
j_gene: TRBJ1-4
d_gene: NA
CDR3aa: CATAKTTVGGGGEKLFF
CDR3nt: TGTGCCACCGCCAAGACAACCGTAGGCGGAGGAGGTGAAAAACTGTTTTTT

v_gene: TRBV6-2/TRBV6-3
abundance: NA
j_gene: TRBJ2-1
d_gene: TRBD1
CDR3aa: CASSRQGAREQFF
CDR3nt: TGTGCCAGCAGCAGACAGGGGGCACGGGAGCAGTTCTTC

v_gene: TRBV7-2
abundance: NA
j_gene: TRBJ1-5
d_gene: NA
CDR3aa: CASSLQPAQPQHF
CDR3nt: TGTGCCAGCAGCTTACAGCCGGCGCAGCCCCAGCATTTT

v_gene: TRBV6-4
abundance: NA
j_gene: TRBJ1-1
d_gene: NA
CDR3aa: CASSDSTGGMNTEAFF
CDR3nt: TGTGCCAGCAGTGACTCGACAGGTGGTATGAACACTGAAGCTTTCTTT

v_gene: TRBV15
abundance: NA
j_gene: TRBJ1-5
d_gene: NA
CDR3aa: CATSRDDQPQHF
CDR3nt: TGTGCCACCAGCAGAGATGATCAGCCCCAGCATTTT

v_gene: TRBV4-3
abundance: NA
j_gene: TRBJ1-2
d_gene: NA
CDR3aa: CASSRTHAPHYGYTF
CDR3nt: TGCGCCAGCAGCCGAACCCATGCCCCGCACTATGGCTACACCTTC

v_gene: TRBV7-7
abundance: NA
j_gene: TRBJ2-3
d_gene: NA
CDR3aa: CASSANGDTQYF
CDR3nt: TGTGCTAGCAGTGCGAATGGAGATACGCAGTATTTT

v_gene: TRBV6-6
abundance: once
j_gene: TRBJ2-5
d_gene: TRBD2
CDR3aa: CASSSDTSGGAETQYF
CDR3nt: TGTGCCAGCAGTTCCGACACTAGCGGGGGGGCCGAGACCCAGTACTTC

v_gene: TRBV4-3
abundance: NA
j_gene: TRBJ1-2
d_gene: NA
CDR3aa: CASSQGGSTGYTF
CDR3nt: TGCGCCAGCAGCCAAGGAGGGTCTACTGGCTACACCTTC

v_gene: TRBV3-1/TRBV3-2
abundance: NA
j_gene: TRBJ2-2
d_gene: TRBD2
CDR3aa: CASSQLGGAYGELFF
CDR3nt: TGTGCCAGCAGCCAACTCGGGGGGGCATACGGGGAGCTGTTTTTT

v_gene: TRBV7-2
abundance: NA
j_gene: TRBJ1-4
d_gene: NA
CDR3aa: CASSLGTLRDEKLFF
CDR3nt: TGTGCCAGCAGCTTAGGGACACTTCGAGATGAAAAACTGTTTTTT

v_gene: TRBV5-1
abundance: NA
j_gene: TRBJ2-3
d_gene: TRBD1
CDR3aa: CASIRQGGTDTQYF
CDR3nt: TGCGCCAGCATACGACAGGGTGGCACAGATACGCAGTATTTT

v_gene: TRBV6-2/TRBV6-3
abundance: once
j_gene: TRBJ1-5
d_gene: NA
CDR3aa: CASSPVRGYSNQPQHF
CDR3nt: TGTGCCAGCAGCCCTGTAAGGGGATATAGCAATCAGCCCCAGCATTTT

v_gene: TRBV6-1
abundance: NA
j_gene: TRBJ1-1
d_gene: TRBD1
CDR3aa: CASSGSNRGADTEAFF
CDR3nt: TGTGCCAGCAGTGGCTCCAACAGGGGTGCGGACACTGAAGCTTTCTTT

v_gene: TRBV9
abundance: NA
j_gene: TRBJ1-1
d_gene: NA
CDR3aa: CASSEGTRANTEAFF
CDR3nt: TGTGCCAGCAGCGAGGGGACACGGGCGAACACTGAAGCTTTCTTT

v_gene: TRBV10-3
abundance: NA
j_gene: TRBJ2-7
d_gene: TRBD2
CDR3aa: CAISIRGGSYEQYF
CDR3nt: TGTGCCATCAGTATCCGCGGGGGGTCCTACGAGCAGTACTTC

v_gene: TRBV7-7
abundance: once
j_gene: TRBJ2-1
d_gene: TRBD1
CDR3aa: CASSVDRGEQFF
CDR3nt: TGTGCCAGCAGCGTTGACAGGGGTGAGCAGTTCTTC

v_gene: TRBV3-1/TRBV3-2
abundance: NA
j_gene: TRBJ2-7
d_gene: NA
CDR3aa: CASSQAGTVGLEQYF
CDR3nt: TGTGCCAGCAGCCAAGCCGGGACGGTGGGACTCGAGCAGTACTTC

v_gene: TRBV7-2
abundance: once
j_gene: TRBJ2-1
d_gene: NA
CDR3aa: CASSTSVLALYNEQFF
CDR3nt: TGTGCCAGCAGCACCTCTGTTCTAGCGCTCTACAATGAGCAGTTCTTC

v_gene: TRBV9
abundance: NA
j_gene: TRBJ1-2
d_gene: NA
CDR3aa: CASSVSSQNYGYTF
CDR3nt: TGTGCCAGCAGCGTGTCCAGCCAGAACTATGGCTACACCTTC

v_gene: TRBV28
abundance: once
j_gene: TRBJ2-5
d_gene: NA
CDR3aa: CASSFTGQETQYF
CDR3nt: TGTGCCAGCAGTTTTACAGGCCAAGAGACCCAGTACTTC

v_gene: TRBV7-8
abundance: NA
j_gene: TRBJ2-2
d_gene: NA
CDR3aa: CASSFGSAGLGELFF
CDR3nt: TGTGCCAGCAGCTTTGGATCTGCGGGGCTCGGGGAGCTGTTTTTT

v_gene: TRBV4-3
abundance: NA
j_gene: TRBJ1-4
d_gene: NA
CDR3aa: CASSRGFATNEKLFF
CDR3nt: TGCGCCAGCAGCCGCGGTTTTGCAACTAATGAAAAACTGTTTTTT

v_gene: TRBV15
abundance: NA
j_gene: TRBJ1-2
d_gene: NA
CDR3aa: CATSRPKNYGYTF
CDR3nt: TGTGCCACCAGCAGACCGAAAAACTATGGCTACACCTTC

v_gene: TRBV7-9
abundance: NA
j_gene: TRBJ2-3
d_gene: TRBD2
CDR3aa: CASRPAGGVTTQYF
CDR3nt: TGTGCCAGCAGGCCAGCGGGGGGGGTCACCACGCAGTATTTT

v_gene: TRBV5-1
abundance: NA
j_gene: TRBJ2-2
d_gene: NA
CDR3aa: CASSLDSGDAGELFF
CDR3nt: TGCGCCAGCAGCTTGGACTCTGGGGATGCCGGGGAGCTGTTTTTT

v_gene: TRBV5-1
abundance: once
j_gene: TRBJ1-6
d_gene: NA
CDR3aa: CASSPRDGENSPLHF
CDR3nt: TGCGCCAGCAGCCCCCGGGACGGCGAAAATTCACCCCTCCACTTT

v_gene: TRBV19
abundance: NA
j_gene: TRBJ1-1
d_gene: TRBD1
CDR3aa: CASRWTGGNTEAFF
CDR3nt: TGTGCCAGTAGATGGACAGGTGGGAACACTGAAGCTTTCTTT

v_gene: TRBV10-3
abundance: NA
j_gene: TRBJ2-7
d_gene: NA
CDR3aa: CAAQEDIAYEQYF
CDR3nt: TGTGCCGCCCAAGAGGACATTGCCTACGAGCAGTACTTC

v_gene: TRBV7-2
abundance: once
j_gene: TRBJ2-3
d_gene: TRBD2
CDR3aa: CASSREAGALTDTQYF
CDR3nt: TGTGCCAGCAGCAGAGAAGCGGGGGCACTCACAGATACGCAGTATTTT

v_gene: TRBV6-6
abundance: NA
j_gene: TRBJ1-2
d_gene: NA
CDR3aa: CAEVENPSYGYTF
CDR3nt: TGTGCCGAGGTGGAAAACCCCTCCTATGGCTACACCTTC

v_gene: TRBV19
abundance: NA
j_gene: TRBJ2-2
d_gene: NA
CDR3aa: CASRILTGELFF
CDR3nt: TGTGCCAGCAGGATTCTCACCGGGGAGCTGTTTTTT